The TCR beta chain under discussion was sequenced for a study of T cell responses to AZD1222 COVID-19 vaccine. Study-wide findings and caveats: White British donors predominated, females outnumbered males, and clonal diversity was possibly underestimated. Among spike-specific TCRs, nearly half reportedly target unmutated variant regions.

Repertoires were generated with immunoSEQ multiplex PCR, while TCRdb's copy carries only in-frame clones and drops some. The data contain 95,000 to 150,000 clones, 80% to 90% of them singletons. CDR1 is LNHDA, CDR2 SQIVND, per germline (reference sequence). V shed 5 bases and J shed 5 bases, with 15 bases lying between them. The CDR3 contains 15 residues. Note on this clone: Its antigen is unknown.

Source: peripheral blood, taken on day 0 of AZD1222 vaccination. This TCR derives from an adult in good health. The chain recombines TRBV19 with TRBJ2-2; possibly TRBD2 for D (6 bases). CDR3 amino acids: CASSGGLGATGELFF. DNA of the CDR3: TGTGCCAGTAGTGGGGGGTTGGGCGCGACCGGGGAGCTGTTTTTT. Full variable domain (remainder filled in from reference TRBV19 and TRBJ2-2): DGGITQSPKYLFRKEGQNVTLSCEQNLNHDAMYWYRQDPGQGLRLIYYSQIVNDFQKGDIAEGYSVSREKKESFPLTVTSAQKNPTAFYLCASSGGLGATGELFFGEGSRLTVL.